This entry lists 11 T cell receptor beta chains sequenced from one sample in a study of regulatory T cells in long-lasting Graves disease. Time point denoted: newly diagnosed GD, antithyroid drugs for less than 3 months. Following extraction of RNA from PBMCs, that RNA was used to make the TCR library. HTBI primers from iRepertoire and Arm-PCR of CDR3 regions yielded the TCR beta libraries. TCRdb independently ran MiXCR on the multiplex PCR reads; one entry per CDR3 protein. Here the sample spans a few hundred thousand distinct CDR3 sequences, roughly 16% being singletons. Separately, the same data were catalogued under a study of T cells in Graves' hyperthyroidism and ophthalmopathy.

Source: peripheral blood mononuclear cells (PBMCs), taken at new diagnosis, from a patient treated with antithyroid drugs. These receptors came from a woman younger than 30 with Graves disease.

V and J are TRBV27 and TRBJ2-2; 9 bases are shared with TRBD2. V lost 6 bases, J lost 3 bases, and 5 bases stayed unmatched. CDR3 size: 15 residues. Germline CDR1 and CDR2: MNHEY and SMNVEV (reference sequence). CDR3 amino acids: CASRRGGADTGELFF. The CDR3 bases are TGTGCCAGCAGGCGCGGGGGGGCTGACACCGGGGAGCTGTTTTTT.

This clonotype was seen only a few times. A much bigger clone sits one base away, suggesting this may be a read error. This is likely a read error, given that the CDR3 carries no conserved phenylalanine or tryptophan at its end. V gene TRBV7-9 combines with J gene TRBJ2-1; D is tentatively TRBD1 or TRBD2 (5 bases each). The CDR3 is 15 amino acids. V lost 5 bases to trimming and J lost 9 bases, with 20 bases between them. Per germline, CDR1 SEHNR and CDR2 FQNEAQ (reference sequence). In nucleotides, the CDR3 is TGTGCCAGCAGCCCGGGGACGGAGTGGACCAGTGAGCAGTTCCTC. Translated: CASSPGTEWTSEQFL.

The chain links TRBV10-3 to TRBJ1-2, with TRBD1 matching 10 bases. J was trimmed by 6 bases and V by 6 bases; bases with no gene match: 4. The CDR3 is made up of 13 amino acids. Per the germline V gene, CDR1 is ENHRY and CDR2 is SYGVKD. CDR3 in DNA: TGTGCCATCAGCCCGACAGGGGGCAATGGCTACACCTTC. Protein sequence: CAISPTGGNGYTF.

This clonotype was seen ten or more times. The gene calls are TRBV2 and TRBJ2-7; D is unresolved. Deletions cut 6 bases from V and 7 bases from J, with 16 bases between. This CDR3 has 13 amino acids. CDR1 and CDR2 (germline): SNHLY, FYNNEI. The CDR3 nucleotides read TGTGCCAGCAGGTGGACCGATGGAGAAGAGCAGTACTTC. Its translation is CASRWTDGEEQYF.

This clonotype was observed many times. CDR3 loop: CASSFPRGRWEETQYF. Written as DNA, the CDR3 is TGTGCCAGCAGTTTTCCGAGGGGGCGTTGGGAAGAGACCCAGTACTTC. The chain recombines TRBV28 with TRBJ2-5; TRBD1 agrees at 7 bases. V gave up 3 bases and J gave up 3 bases; unmatched junction bases: 10. The CDR3 has 16 amino acids. Germline values: CDR1 MDHEN, CDR2 SYDVKM.

This clonotype was observed many times. The rearrangement uses TRBV3-1 and TRBJ1-4, with unresolved D. Looked up from germline, CDR1 is LGHDT and CDR2 is YNNKEL (reference sequence). The CDR3 runs 17 residues. Trimming left V 1 base short and J 0 bases short, with 12 bases between. DNA for the CDR3: TGTGCCAGCAGCCAAGGCTTGGGCAGCGCAACTAATGAAAAACTGTTTTTT. Translating it yields CASSQGLGSATNEKLFF.

The DNA for the CDR3 is TGCAGCGTTGAAGATCCGGACAGGCCCCCCTACGAGCAGTACTTC. Translated: CSVEDPDRPPYEQYF. This chain connects TRBV29-1 to TRBJ2-7; 7 bases map to TRBD1. The V gene's germline CDR1 is SQVTM and CDR2 ANQGSEA. This CDR3 is 15 amino acids long. The junction had 7 bases not matched to a gene; V was cut back by 0 bases and J by 2 bases.

At least ten counts were recorded for this clonotype. CDR3: CASSFPEGTQYF. In DNA, the CDR3 is TGTGCCAGCAGCTTTCCCGAGGGGACCCAGTACTTC. The chain combines TRBV7-9 with TRBJ2-5; D is perhaps TRBD2 (5 bases). CDR3 length: 12 amino acids. Germline CDR1 SEHNR, CDR2 FQNEAQ (reference sequence). The V and J ends lost 3 bases and 7 bases respectively, with 9 bases between them.

The sample holds many counts of this clonotype. V and J are TRBV5-1 and TRBJ2-5; 12 nucleotides align to TRBD2. V was clipped by 0 bases and J by 2 bases; unmatched bases: 5. This CDR3 spans 17 amino acids. Germline V gene sequence: CDR1 SGHRS, CDR2 YFSETQ. The CDR3 loop reads CASSLGLAGARQETQYF. In DNA form, the CDR3 reads TGCGCCAGCAGCTTGGGACTAGCGGGAGCCCGACAAGAGACCCAGTACTTC.

In this sample, this clonotype turned up a few times. J is TRBJ2-7 and V is TRBV19, with 11 bases lining up with TRBD1. J was trimmed by 5 bases and V by 6 bases; bases with no gene match: 12. The CDR3 sequence is 16 residues long. CDR1 and CDR2 (germline): LNHDA, SQIVND (reference sequence). CDR3 nucleotide sequence: TGTGCCAGTAGCAGGGCTCCGGGACAGGGGGTCGACGAGCAGTACTTC. This sequence encodes CASSRAPGQGVDEQYF. The complete variable domain, with remaining parts taken from reference TRBV19 and TRBJ2-7, reads DGGITQSPKYLFRKEGQNVTLSCEQNLNHDAMYWYRQDPGQGLRLIYYSQIVNDFQKGDIAEGYSVSREKKESFPLTVTSAQKNPTAFYLCASSRAPGQGVDEQYFGPGTRLTVT.

This clonotype was observed many times. The chain links TRBV6-2 or TRBV6-3 to TRBJ2-5; possibly TRBD2 for D (5 bases). V was trimmed by 6 bases and J by 5 bases, leaving 19 bases between them. Germline values: CDR1 MNHEY, CDR2 SVGEGT. This CDR3 contains 15 residues. This CDR3 reads CASSRTFSGIETQYF. CDR3 nucleotide sequence: TGTGCCAGCAGCCGGACTTTTTCGGGAATTGAGACCCAGTACTTC.